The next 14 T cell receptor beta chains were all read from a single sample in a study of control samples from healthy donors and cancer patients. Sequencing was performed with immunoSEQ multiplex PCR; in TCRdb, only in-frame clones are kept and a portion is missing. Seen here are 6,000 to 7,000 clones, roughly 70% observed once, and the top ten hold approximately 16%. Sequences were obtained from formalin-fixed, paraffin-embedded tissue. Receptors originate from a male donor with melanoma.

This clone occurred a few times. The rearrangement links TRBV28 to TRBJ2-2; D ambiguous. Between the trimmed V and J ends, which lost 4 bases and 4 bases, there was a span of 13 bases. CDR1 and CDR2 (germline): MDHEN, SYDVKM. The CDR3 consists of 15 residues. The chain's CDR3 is CASSSPPGATGELFF. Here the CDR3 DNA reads TGTGCCAGCAGTTCCCCTCCAGGTGCCACCGGGGAGCTGTTTTTT. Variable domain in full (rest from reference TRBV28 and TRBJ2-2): DVKVTQSSRYLVKRTGEKVFLECVQDMDHENMFWYRQDPGLGLRLIYFSYDVKMKEKGDIPEGYSVSREKKERFSLILESASTNQTSMYLCASSSPPGATGELFFGEGSRLTVL.

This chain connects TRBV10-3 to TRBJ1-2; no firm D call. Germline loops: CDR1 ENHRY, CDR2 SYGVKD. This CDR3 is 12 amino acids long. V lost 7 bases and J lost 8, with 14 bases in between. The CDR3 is CAIIDFSGGYTF. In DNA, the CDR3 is TGTGCCATCATCGACTTCTCGGGGGGCTACACCTTC.

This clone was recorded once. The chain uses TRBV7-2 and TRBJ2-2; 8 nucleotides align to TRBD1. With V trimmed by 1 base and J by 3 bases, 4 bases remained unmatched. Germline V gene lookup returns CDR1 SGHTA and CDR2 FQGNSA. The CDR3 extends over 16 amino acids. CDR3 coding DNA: TGTGCCAGCAGCTTAGGGCAGGGGGCGCACACCGGGGAGCTGTTTTTT. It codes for CASSLGQGAHTGELFF.

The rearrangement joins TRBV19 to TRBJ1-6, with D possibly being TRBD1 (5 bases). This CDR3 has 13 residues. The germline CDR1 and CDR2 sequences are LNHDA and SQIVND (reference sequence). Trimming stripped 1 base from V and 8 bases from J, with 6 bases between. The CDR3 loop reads CASSIGGDSPLHF. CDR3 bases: TGTGCCAGTAGTATAGGGGGGGATTCACCCCTCCACTTT. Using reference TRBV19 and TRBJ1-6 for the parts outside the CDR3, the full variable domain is DGGITQSPKYLFRKEGQNVTLSCEQNLNHDAMYWYRQDPGQGLRLIYYSQIVNDFQKGDIAEGYSVSREKKESFPLTVTSAQKNPTAFYLCASSIGGDSPLHFGNGTRLTVT.

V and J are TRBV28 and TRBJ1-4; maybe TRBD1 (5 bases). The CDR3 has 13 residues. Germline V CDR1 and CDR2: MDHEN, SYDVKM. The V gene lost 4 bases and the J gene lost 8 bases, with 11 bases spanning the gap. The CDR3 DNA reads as TGTGCCAGCAGTTCGGGGGGTCGCGAAAAACTGTTTTTT. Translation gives CASSSGGREKLFF.

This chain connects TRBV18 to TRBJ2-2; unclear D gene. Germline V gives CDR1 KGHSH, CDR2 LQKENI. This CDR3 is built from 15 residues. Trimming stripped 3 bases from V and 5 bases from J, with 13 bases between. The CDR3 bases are TGTGCCAGCTCACCCGACACCCCGCGGACCGGGGAGCTGTTTTTT. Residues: CASSPDTPRTGELFF.

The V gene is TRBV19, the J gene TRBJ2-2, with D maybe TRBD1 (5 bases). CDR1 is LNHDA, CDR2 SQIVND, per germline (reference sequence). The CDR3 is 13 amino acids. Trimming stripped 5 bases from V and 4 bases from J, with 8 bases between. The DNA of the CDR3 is TGTGCCAGTAGTTTAAGGGGCACCGGGGAGCTGTTTTTT. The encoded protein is CASSLRGTGELFF.

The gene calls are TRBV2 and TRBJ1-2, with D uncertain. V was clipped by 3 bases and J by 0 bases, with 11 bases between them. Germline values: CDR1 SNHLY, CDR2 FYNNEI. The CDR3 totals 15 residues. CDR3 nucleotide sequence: TGTGCCAGCAGTGACCGTCCTTCTACTAACTATGGCTACACCTTC. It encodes CASSDRPSTNYGYTF.

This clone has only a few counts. CDR3 DNA: TGTGCCAGCAGTCACCGTAGGCAGGGCCATGGCTACACCTTC. Protein sequence: CASSHRRQGHGYTF. The chain has TRBV6-2 or TRBV6-3 and TRBJ1-2; D perhaps matches TRBD1 (5 bases). The V end was cut by 5 bases, the J end by 6 bases, with 16 bases between. CDR1 and CDR2 (germline): MNHEY, SVGEGT. The CDR3 runs 14 residues.

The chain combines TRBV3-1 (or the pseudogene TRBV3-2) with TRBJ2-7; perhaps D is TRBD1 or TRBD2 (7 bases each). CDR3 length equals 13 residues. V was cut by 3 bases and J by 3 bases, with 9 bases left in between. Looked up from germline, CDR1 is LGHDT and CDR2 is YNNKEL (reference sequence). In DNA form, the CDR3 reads TGTGCCAGCAGCCACAGGGGGGGCTACGAGCAGTACTTC. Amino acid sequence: CASSHRGGYEQYF.

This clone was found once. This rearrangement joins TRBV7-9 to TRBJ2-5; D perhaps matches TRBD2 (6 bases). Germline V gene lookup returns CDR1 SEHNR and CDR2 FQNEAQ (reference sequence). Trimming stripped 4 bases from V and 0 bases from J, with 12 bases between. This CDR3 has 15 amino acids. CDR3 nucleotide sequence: TGTGCCAGCAGCTCTCCCGGGGGTTACCAAGAGACCCAGTACTTC. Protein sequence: CASSSPGGYQETQYF. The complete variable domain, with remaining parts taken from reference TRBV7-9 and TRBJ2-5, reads DTGVSQNPRHKITKRGQNVTFRCDPISEHNRLYWYRQTLGQGPEFLTYFQNEAQLEKSRLLSDRFSAERPKGSFSTLEIQRTEQGDSAMYLCASSSPGGYQETQYFGPGTRLLVL.

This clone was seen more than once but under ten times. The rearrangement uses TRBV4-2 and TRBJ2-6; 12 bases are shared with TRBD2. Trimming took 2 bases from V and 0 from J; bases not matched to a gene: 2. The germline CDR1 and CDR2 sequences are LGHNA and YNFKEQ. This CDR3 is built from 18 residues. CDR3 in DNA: TGTGCCAGCAGCCAACTAGCGGGGGGGTACTCTGGGGCCAACGTCCTGACTTTC. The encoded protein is CASSQLAGGYSGANVLTF.

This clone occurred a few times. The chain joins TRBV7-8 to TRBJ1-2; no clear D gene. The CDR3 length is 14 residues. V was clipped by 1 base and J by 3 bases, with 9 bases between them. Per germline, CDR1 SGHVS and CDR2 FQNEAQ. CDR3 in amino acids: CASSLDLVYYGYTF. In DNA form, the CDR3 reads TGTGCCAGCAGCTTAGATCTGGTCTACTATGGCTACACCTTC.

CDR3 in amino acids: CASSPRGVADTQYF. DNA of the CDR3: TGTGCCAGCAGTCCACGAGGGGTGGCAGATACGCAGTATTTT. The chain is built from TRBV6-6 and TRBJ2-3, with D perhaps being TRBD1 or TRBD2 (5 bases each). V shed 5 bases and J shed 4 bases, with 13 bases lying between them. The CDR3 extends over 14 amino acids. Germline CDR1 reads MNHNY; CDR2 reads SVGAGI (reference sequence).